This T cell receptor beta chain derives from a study of metastatic and nonmetastatic thyroid tumors (TCRdb year 2020). Study-level background: The researchers compared repertoires between peripheral blood samples and tumor or nodule tissue samples from patients with malignant or benign thyroid disease.

The CDR3 starts with the cysteine, ends with the phenylalanine, and has 13 residues. This entry keeps only the CDR3 DNA: 39 bases, framed from base 1. According to the germline V gene (reference sequence), CDR1 reads LNHDA and CDR2 reads SQIVND. V lost 3 bases and J lost 9 bases; the stretch between them is 14 bases long. Receptor amplification or capture employed PCR. The run used an Illumina HiSeq 4000. The TCR beta-chain CDR3 region of each patient was profiled by high-throughput sequencing. In the original analysis: Drawing on CDR3 differences between clinicopathological groups, the researchers built a classifier meant to tell apart patients with distant-metastatic papillary thyroid cancer. To measure repertoire diversity the researchers used the Shannon index, while the Morisita-Horn index served to gauge how similar the tumor and blood repertoires were. TCRdb's own reprocessing of the public reads used fastp at Q25 and MiXCR and kept productive beta chains. The V and J calls and clone size are TCRdb's, not the authors'. The sample profile shows about 15,000 clones; about 3.5% of them were found once. Roughly a quarter of the sample is taken by the ten largest.

This clone is termed medium-sized (0.01 to 0.1%). The antigen it recognizes is unknown. Base qualities were left out, and no much larger clone turns up one base away. None of the patients had been given any treatment before thyroid surgery. Using T-cell receptor beta sequencing, the study looked back at clinical samples from patients collected from the early 2010s to the late 2010s. Here is what the overall study found, with its caveats: TCR beta diversity was reported as significantly higher in malignant tumors than in benign nodules, in both blood and tumor samples.

Material: tumor tissue. The TCR originated in a female donor with papillary thyroid cancer or a benign thyroid nodule (not recorded which). Some clones in this sample may be carry-over from other donors' samples. The sequence is built from TRBV19 and TRBJ2-5; the D segment cannot be called with confidence. The DNA is TGTGCCAGTAGTATTGACCCTCAGGCGGCCCAGTACTTC. It codes for CASSIDPQAAQYF. The CDR3 plus the reference TRBV19 and TRBJ2-5 genes for the other parts give the full variable domain: DGGITQSPKYLFRKEGQNVTLSCEQNLNHDAMYWYRQDPGQGLRLIYYSQIVNDFQKGDIAEGYSVSREKKESFPLTVTSAQKNPTAFYLCASSIDPQAAQYFGPGTRLLVL.